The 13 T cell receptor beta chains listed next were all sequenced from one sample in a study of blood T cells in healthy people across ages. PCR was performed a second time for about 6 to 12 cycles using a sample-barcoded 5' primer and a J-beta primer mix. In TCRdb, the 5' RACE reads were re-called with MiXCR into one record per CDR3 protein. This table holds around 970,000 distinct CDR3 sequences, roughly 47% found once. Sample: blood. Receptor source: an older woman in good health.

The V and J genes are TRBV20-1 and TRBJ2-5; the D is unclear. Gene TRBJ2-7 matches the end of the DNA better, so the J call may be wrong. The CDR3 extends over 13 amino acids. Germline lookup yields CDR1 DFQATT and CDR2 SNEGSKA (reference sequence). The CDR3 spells CSAAAPSSFEQYF. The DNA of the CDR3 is TGCAGTGCTGCAGCCCCCAGCAGTTTCGAGCAGTACTTC.

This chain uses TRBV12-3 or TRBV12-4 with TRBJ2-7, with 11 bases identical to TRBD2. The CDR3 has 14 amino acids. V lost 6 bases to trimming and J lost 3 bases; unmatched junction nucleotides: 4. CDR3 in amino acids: CASSIAGGVYEQYF. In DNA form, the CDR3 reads TGTGCCAGCAGCATAGCGGGAGGGGTCTACGAGCAGTACTTC.

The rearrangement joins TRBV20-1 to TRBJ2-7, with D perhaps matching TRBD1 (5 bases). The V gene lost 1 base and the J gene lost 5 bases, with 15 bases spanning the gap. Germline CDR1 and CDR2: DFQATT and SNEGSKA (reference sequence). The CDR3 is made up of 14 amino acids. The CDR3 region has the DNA TGCAGTGCTAGAGCTGCAGGGTCGGCGGACGAGCAGTACTTC. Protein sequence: CSARAAGSADEQYF.

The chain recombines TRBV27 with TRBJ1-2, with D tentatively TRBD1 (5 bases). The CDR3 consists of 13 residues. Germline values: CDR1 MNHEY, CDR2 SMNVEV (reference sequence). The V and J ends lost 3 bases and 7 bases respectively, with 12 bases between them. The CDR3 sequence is CASSFQGIAGYTF. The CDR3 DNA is TGTGCCAGCAGTTTCCAGGGTATCGCTGGCTACACCTTC.

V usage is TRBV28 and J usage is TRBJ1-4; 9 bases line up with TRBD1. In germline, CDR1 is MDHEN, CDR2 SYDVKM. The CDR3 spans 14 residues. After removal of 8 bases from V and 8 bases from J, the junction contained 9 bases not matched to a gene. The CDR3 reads CASRNNRGREKLFF. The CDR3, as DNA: TGTGCCAGCCGGAACAACAGGGGGCGGGAAAAACTGTTTTTT.

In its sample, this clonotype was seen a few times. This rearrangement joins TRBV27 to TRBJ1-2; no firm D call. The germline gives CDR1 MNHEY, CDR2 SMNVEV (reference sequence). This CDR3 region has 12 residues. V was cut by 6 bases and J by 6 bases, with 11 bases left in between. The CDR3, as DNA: TGTGCCAGCAGGGATTACAGCAATGGCTACACCTTC. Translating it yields CASRDYSNGYTF.

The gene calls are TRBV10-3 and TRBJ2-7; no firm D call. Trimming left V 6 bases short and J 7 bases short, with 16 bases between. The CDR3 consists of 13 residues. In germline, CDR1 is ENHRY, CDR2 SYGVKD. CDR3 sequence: CAISYGANQEQYF. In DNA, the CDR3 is TGTGCCATCAGCTATGGTGCCAACCAAGAGCAGTACTTC.

The CDR3 DNA is TGCAGTGCTCGAGCTACCGGGACAGGGTCCTACAATGAGCAGTTCTTC. This encodes CSARATGTGSYNEQFF. The chain employs TRBV20-1 and TRBJ2-1; 9 bases align to TRBD1. Germline V lookup: CDR1 DFQATT, CDR2 SNEGSKA (reference sequence). The CDR3 is 16 residues long. The J segment lost 1 base and the V segment lost 5 bases, leaving 9 bases of the junction unmatched.

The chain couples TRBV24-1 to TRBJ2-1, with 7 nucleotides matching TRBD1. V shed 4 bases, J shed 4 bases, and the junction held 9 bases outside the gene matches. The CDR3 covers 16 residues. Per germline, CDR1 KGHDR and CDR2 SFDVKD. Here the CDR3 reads CATSDPGQFEYNEQFF. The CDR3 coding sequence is TGTGCCACCAGTGACCCGGGACAGTTTGAATACAATGAGCAGTTCTTC.

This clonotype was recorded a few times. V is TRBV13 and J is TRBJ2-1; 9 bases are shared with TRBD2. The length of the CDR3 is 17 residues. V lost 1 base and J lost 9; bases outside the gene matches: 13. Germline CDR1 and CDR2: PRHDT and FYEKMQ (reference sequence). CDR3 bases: TGTGCCAGCAGCTTAGTGGCGGGACTAGCTAAGTTTGCTGAGCAGTTCTTC. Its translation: CASSLVAGLAKFAEQFF.

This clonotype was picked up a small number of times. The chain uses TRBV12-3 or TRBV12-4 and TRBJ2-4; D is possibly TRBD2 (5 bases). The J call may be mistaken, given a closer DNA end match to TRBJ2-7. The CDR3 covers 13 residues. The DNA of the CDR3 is TGTGCCAGCAGAGCCGGAGGCGTGGACGAGCAGTACTTC. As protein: CASRAGGVDEQYF.

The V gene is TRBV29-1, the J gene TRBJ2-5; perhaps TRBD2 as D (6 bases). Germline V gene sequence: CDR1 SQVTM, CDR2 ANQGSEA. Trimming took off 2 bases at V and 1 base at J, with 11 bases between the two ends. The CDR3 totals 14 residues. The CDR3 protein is CSVEPRGLQETQYF. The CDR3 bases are TGCAGCGTTGAACCTAGGGGACTCCAAGAGACCCAGTACTTC.

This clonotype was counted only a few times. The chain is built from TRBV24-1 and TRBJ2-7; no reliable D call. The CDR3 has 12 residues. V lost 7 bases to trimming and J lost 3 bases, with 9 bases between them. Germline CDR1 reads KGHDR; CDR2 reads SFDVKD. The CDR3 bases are TGTGCCACCAGCAAGACCGACTACGAGCAGTACTTC. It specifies CATSKTDYEQYF.